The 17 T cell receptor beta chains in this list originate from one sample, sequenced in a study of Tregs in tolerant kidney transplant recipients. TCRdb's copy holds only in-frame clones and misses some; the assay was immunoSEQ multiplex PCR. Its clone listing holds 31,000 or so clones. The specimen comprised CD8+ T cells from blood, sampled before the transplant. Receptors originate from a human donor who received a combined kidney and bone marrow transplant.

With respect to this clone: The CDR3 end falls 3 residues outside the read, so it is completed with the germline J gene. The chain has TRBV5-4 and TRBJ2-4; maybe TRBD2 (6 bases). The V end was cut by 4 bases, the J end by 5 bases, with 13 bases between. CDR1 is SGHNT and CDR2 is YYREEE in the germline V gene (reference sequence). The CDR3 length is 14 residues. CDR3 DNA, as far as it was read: TGTGCCAGCAGCGCGGGGCCAGGGCAAAACATT. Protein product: CASSAGPGQNI. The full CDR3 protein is CASSAGPGQNIQYF. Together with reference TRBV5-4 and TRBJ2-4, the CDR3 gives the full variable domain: ETGVTQSPTHLIKTRGQQVTLRCSSQSGHNTVSWYQQALGQGPQFIFQYYREEENGRGNFPPRFSGLQFPNYSSELNVNALELDDSALYLCASSAGPGQNIQYFGAGTRLSVL.

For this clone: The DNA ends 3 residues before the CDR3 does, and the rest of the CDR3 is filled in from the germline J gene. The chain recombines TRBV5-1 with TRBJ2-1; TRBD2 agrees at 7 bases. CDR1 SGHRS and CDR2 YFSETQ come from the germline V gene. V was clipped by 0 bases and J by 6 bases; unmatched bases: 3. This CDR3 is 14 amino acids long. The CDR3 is CASSLVAGANEQFF. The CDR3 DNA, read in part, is TGCGCCAGCAGCTTGGTTGCGGGAGCCAATGAG. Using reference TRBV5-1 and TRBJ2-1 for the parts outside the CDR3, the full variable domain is KAGVTQTPRYLIKTRGQQVTLSCSPISGHRSVSWYQQTPGQGLQFLFEYFSETQRNKGNFPGRFSGRQFSNSRSEMNVSTLELGDSALYLCASSLVAGANEQFFGPGTRLTVL.

The CDR3 loop is CSVRDRDYNEQFF. The part of the CDR3 DNA that was read is TGCAGTGTCCGGGACAGGGACTACAATGAG. This sequence joins TRBV20-1 and TRBJ2-1, with 9 bases fitting TRBD1. The sequenced fragment ends 3 residues before the CDR3 boundary, so the rest is inferred from the germline J gene. Trimming took 7 bases from V and 3 from J; bases not matched to a gene: 4. This CDR3 has 13 amino acids. Per the germline V gene, CDR1 is DFQATT and CDR2 is SNEGSKA (reference sequence).

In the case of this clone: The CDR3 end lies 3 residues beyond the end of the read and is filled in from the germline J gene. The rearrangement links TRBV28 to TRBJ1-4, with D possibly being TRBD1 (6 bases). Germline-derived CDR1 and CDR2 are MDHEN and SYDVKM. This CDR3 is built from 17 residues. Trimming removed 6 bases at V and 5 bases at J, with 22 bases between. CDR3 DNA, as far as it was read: TGTGCCAGCAGCTCACTGGCGGGGGGCGATGCCAATGAAAAA. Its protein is CASSSLAGGDANEK. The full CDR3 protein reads CASSSLAGGDANEKLFF.

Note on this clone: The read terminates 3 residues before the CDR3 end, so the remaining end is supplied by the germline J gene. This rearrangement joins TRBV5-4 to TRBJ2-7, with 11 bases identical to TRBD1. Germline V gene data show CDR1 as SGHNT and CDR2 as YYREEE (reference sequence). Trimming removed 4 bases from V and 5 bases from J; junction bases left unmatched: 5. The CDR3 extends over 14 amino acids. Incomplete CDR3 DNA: TGTGCCAGCAGCCGGACAGGGGGCTGGAACGAG. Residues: CASSRTGGWNE. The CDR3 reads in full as CASSRTGGWNEQYF.

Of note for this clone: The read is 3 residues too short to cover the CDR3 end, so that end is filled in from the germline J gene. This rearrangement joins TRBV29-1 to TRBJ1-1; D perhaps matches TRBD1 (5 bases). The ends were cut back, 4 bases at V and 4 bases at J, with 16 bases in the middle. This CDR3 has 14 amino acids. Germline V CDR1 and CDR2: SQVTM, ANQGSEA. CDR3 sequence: CSVGGWGDGTEAFF. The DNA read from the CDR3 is TGCAGCGTTGGGGGGTGGGGGGACGGCACTGAA.

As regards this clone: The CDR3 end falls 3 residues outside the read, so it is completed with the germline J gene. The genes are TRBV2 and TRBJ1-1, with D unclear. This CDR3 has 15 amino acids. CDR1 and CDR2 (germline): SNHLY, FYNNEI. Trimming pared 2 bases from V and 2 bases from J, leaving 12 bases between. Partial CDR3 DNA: TGTGCCAGCAGTGAACCGCGTGGGCCCAACACTGAA. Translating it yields CASSEPRGPNTE. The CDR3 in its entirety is CASSEPRGPNTEAFF. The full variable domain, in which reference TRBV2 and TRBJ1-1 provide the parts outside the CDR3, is EPEVTQTPSHQVTQMGQEVILRCVPISNHLYFYWYRQILGQKVEFLVSFYNNEISEKSEIFDDQFSVERPDGSNFTLKIRSTKLEDSAMYFCASSEPRGPNTEAFFGQGTRLTVV.

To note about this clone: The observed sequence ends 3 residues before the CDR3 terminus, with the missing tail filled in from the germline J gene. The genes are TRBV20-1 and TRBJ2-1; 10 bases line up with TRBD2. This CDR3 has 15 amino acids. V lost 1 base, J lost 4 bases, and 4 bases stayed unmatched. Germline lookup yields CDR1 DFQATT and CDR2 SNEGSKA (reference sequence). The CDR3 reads CSARASGRGYNEQFF. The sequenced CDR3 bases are TGCAGTGCTAGAGCTAGCGGGAGAGGGTACAATGAG.

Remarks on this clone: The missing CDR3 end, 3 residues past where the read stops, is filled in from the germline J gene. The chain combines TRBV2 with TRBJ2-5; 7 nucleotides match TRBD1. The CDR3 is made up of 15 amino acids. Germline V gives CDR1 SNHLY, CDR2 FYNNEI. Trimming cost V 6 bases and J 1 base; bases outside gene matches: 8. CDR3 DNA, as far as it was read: TGTGCCAGCAGGCCGGGACAGCGATTCCAAGAGACC. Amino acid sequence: CASRPGQRFQET. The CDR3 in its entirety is CASRPGQRFQETQYF. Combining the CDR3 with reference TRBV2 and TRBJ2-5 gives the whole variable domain EPEVTQTPSHQVTQMGQEVILRCVPISNHLYFYWYRQILGQKVEFLVSFYNNEISEKSEIFDDQFSVERPDGSNFTLKIRSTKLEDSAMYFCASRPGQRFQETQYFGPGTRLLVL.

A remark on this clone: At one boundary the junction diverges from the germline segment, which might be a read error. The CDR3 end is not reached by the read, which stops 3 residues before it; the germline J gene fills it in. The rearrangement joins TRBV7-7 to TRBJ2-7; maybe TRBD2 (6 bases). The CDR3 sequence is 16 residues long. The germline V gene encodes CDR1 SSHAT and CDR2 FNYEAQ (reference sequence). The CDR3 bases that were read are TGTGCTAGCAGCTTAGCAGTGTCAGGCGGGATGGGCGAG. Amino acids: CASSLAVSGGMGE. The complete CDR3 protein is CASSLAVSGGMGEQYF.

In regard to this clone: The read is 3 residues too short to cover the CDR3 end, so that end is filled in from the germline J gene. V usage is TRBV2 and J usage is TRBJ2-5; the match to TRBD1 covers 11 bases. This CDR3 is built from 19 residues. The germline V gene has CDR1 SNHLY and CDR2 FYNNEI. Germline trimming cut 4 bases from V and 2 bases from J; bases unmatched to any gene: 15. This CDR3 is CASSGRTGGPRPFQETQYF. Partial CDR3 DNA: TGTGCCAGCAGTGGAAGGACAGGGGGCCCCCGACCATTTCAAGAGACC.

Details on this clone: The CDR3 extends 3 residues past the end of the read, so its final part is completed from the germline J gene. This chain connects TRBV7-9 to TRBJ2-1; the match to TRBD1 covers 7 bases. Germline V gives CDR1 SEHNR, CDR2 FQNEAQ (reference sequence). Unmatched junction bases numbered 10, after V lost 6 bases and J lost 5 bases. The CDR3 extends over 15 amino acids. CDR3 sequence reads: CASRRQGNMDNEQFF. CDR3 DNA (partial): TGTGCCAGCAGACGACAGGGAAATATGGACAATGAG.

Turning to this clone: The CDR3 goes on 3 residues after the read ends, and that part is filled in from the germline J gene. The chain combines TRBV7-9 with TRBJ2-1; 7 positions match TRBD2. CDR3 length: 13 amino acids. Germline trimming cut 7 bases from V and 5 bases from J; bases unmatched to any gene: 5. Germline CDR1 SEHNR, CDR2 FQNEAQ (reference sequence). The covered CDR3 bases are TGTGCCAGCACGGGGAGGGTTGACAATGAG. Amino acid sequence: CASTGRVDNE. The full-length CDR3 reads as CASTGRVDNEQFF.

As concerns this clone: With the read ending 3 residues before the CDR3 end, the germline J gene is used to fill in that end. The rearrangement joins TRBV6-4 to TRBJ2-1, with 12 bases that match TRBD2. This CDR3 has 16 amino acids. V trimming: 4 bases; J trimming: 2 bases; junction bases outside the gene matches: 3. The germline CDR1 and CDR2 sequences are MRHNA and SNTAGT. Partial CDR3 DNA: TGTGCCAGCAGTGCTAGCGGGAGGGAAACCTACAATGAG. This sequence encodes CASSASGRETYNE. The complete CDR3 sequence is CASSASGRETYNEQFF.

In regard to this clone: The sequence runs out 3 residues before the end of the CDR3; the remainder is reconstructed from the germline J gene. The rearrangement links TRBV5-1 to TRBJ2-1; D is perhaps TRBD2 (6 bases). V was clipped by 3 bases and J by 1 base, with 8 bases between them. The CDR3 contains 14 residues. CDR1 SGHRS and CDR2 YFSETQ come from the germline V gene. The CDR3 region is CASSSEGSYNEQFF. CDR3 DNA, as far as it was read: TGCGCCAGCAGCTCGGAGGGGTCCTACAATGAG.

The CDR3 protein is CASSEKYGEQFF. The part of the CDR3 DNA that was read is TGTGCCAGCAGTGAAAAGTACGGTGAG. V gene TRBV2 combines with J gene TRBJ2-1; D is unclear. The CDR3 goes on 3 residues after the read ends, and that part is filled in from the germline J gene. CDR1 and CDR2 from the germline V gene are SNHLY and FYNNEI. The V end lost 2 bases, the J end lost 9 bases, and 8 bases lay between the germline ends. The CDR3 covers 12 residues.

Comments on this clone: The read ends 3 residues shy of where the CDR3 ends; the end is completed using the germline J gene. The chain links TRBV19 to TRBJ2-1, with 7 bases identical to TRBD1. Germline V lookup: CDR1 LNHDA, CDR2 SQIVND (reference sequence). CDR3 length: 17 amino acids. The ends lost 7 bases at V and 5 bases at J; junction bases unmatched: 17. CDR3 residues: CASTTRNRGVGNNEQFF. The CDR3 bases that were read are TGTGCCAGTACTACTAGAAACAGGGGAGTAGGAAACAATGAG.